This TCR beta chain was found in a study of cytomegalovirus exposure and HLA in healthy donors. Notes on the study in general: A later analysis, which compared TCR beta chains of equal frequency, found the HLA-associated ones more clonally expanded.

Regarding this clone: Its antigen remains unidentified.

Researchers ran the PCR with 60 Vbeta and 13 Jbeta primers. Method: immunoSEQ multiplex PCR; TCRdb's copy keeps in-frame clones and lacks some. The sample has 250,000 or so clones, around 90% seen once. This CDR3 has 14 residues. Trimming stripped 3 bases from V and 4 bases from J, with 14 bases between. In germline, CDR1 is SGDLS, CDR2 YYNGEE. Sequencing was performed on PBMCs. V usage is TRBV9 and J usage is TRBJ2-7; no definite D call. The sequence was obtained from a girl between 2 and 10 years old in good health and CMV-seronegative. This CDR3 is CASSAPEEPYEQYF. CDR3 DNA: TGTGCCAGCAGCGCGCCTGAGGAGCCTTACGAGCAGTACTTC.